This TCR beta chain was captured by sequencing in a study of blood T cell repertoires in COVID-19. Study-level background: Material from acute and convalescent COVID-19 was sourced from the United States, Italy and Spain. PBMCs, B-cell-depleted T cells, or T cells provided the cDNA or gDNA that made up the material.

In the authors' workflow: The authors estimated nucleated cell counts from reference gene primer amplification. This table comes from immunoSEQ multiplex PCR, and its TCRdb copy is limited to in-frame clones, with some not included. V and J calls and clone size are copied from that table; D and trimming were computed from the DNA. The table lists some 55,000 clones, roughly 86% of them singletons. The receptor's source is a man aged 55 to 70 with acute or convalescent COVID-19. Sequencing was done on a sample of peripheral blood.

CDR3 amino acids: CASSLLGGPQETQYF. CDR3 DNA: TGTGCCAGCAGCCTCCTAGGGGGCCCTCAAGAGACCCAGTACTTC. The gene calls are TRBV7-3 and TRBJ2-5; 7 bases align to TRBD1. The CDR3 has 15 residues. Germline CDR1 SGHTA, CDR2 FQGTGA. J lost 2 bases, V lost 5 bases, and 8 bases had no gene match.